The next 15 T cell receptor beta chains were all read from a single sample in a study of OX40 agonist ivuxolimab in advanced cancers. The data were produced by immunoSEQ multiplex PCR, yet TCRdb's version contains in-frame clones alone and is incomplete. The sample consists of some 10,000 clones, nearly 80% of them appearing once. The sample in question was CD4+ or CD8+ T cells sorted from blood, obtained in a trial of the OX40 agonist ivuxolimab. The receptors shown here come from an adult with an advanced solid tumor such as melanoma, head and neck, liver or kidney cancer.

This chain connects TRBV4-3 to TRBJ2-2; perhaps TRBD2 as D (6 bases). Trimming removed 1 base at V and 7 bases at J, with 16 bases between. The CDR3 length is 16 residues. Germline V gene lookup returns CDR1 LGHNA and CDR2 YSLEER. CDR3 coding DNA: TGCGCCAGCAGCCAAGCCCTCGTCGGGGGAGGCGGGGAGCTGTTTTTT. It codes for CASSQALVGGGGELFF.

The chain employs TRBV7-7 and TRBJ2-3, with 9 bases fitting TRBD1. The germline V gene encodes CDR1 SSHAT and CDR2 FNYEAQ (reference sequence). V lost 4 bases, J lost 4 bases, and 0 bases stayed unmatched. CDR3 length: 13 amino acids. The CDR3 nucleotides read TGTGCCAGCAGCTGGACAGGGGCAGATACGCAGTATTTT. Encoded protein: CASSWTGADTQYF.

This chain joins TRBV11-1 and TRBJ1-1, with a possible D match to TRBD1 (5 bases). With 2 bases removed from V and 6 bases from J, the gap between germline ends came to 13 bases. CDR1 and CDR2 from the germline V gene are SGHAT and FQDESV (reference sequence). The CDR3 length is 14 residues. As DNA, the CDR3 is TGTGCCAGCAGCTTACAGGGTATGTACGCTGAAGCTTTCTTT. Translating gives CASSLQGMYAEAFF.

The chain's CDR3 is CAVLGRQENEQYF. In nucleotides, the CDR3 is TGTGCCGTCCTCGGCAGACAAGAAAACGAGCAGTACTTC. The V call is TRBV2, the J call TRBJ2-7, with unresolved D. The CDR3 consists of 13 residues. V was shortened by 11 bases and J by 5 bases, with 19 bases between the two germline ends. Germline V gene lookup returns CDR1 SNHLY and CDR2 FYNNEI.

The chain joins TRBV7-9 to TRBJ2-1, with D perhaps matching TRBD2 (6 bases). Per germline, CDR1 SEHNR and CDR2 FQNEAQ (reference sequence). CDR3 size: 15 residues. The V gene lost 3 bases and the J gene lost 8 bases, with 17 bases spanning the gap. CDR3 region: CASSFGTLGRDEQFF. CDR3 coding DNA: TGTGCCAGCAGCTTCGGGACTCTTGGTCGTGATGAGCAGTTCTTC.

This clone showed up just once. The rearrangement links TRBV5-1 to TRBJ1-3; D remains ambiguous. Trimming took 0 bases from V and 2 from J, leaving 15 bases between them. This CDR3 has 17 residues. Germline V gene sequence: CDR1 SGHRS, CDR2 YFSETQ. The CDR3 DNA is TGCGCCAGCAGCTTGGTATGGGGTTCGGTCCCTGGAAACACCATATATTTT. Its protein product is CASSLVWGSVPGNTIYF.

The chain is built from TRBV7-9 and TRBJ2-3, with a possible D match to TRBD2 (5 bases). The V end was cut by 5 bases, the J end by 6 bases, with 12 bases between. The CDR3 loop spans 13 amino acids. The germline CDR1 and CDR2 sequences are SEHNR and FQNEAQ (reference sequence). The CDR3 sequence is CASSNTERDTQYF. CDR3 bases: TGTGCCAGCAGCAATACTGAGCGGGATACGCAGTATTTT.

This clone was seen a handful of times. The rearrangement joins TRBV5-4 to TRBJ1-1, with D hard to call. Trimming stripped 1 base from V and 8 bases from J, with 9 bases between. This CDR3 is 12 amino acids long. Germline CDR1 SGHNT, CDR2 YYREEE (reference sequence). CDR3 DNA: TGTGCCAGCAGCTTGTTAGGTGACGAAGCTTTCTTT. Translating gives CASSLLGDEAFF.

This clone showed up just a few times. This sequence joins TRBV19 and TRBJ2-7; TRBD2 matches 7 bases. The CDR3 loop spans 15 amino acids. Germline values: CDR1 LNHDA, CDR2 SQIVND (reference sequence). V gave up 6 bases and J gave up 2 bases; unmatched junction bases: 10. The CDR3 bases are TGTGCCAGTAGCACTACAGCGGGGCCCGCCTACGAGCAGTACTTC. Translation: CASSTTAGPAYEQYF.

The rearrangement links TRBV13 to TRBJ2-2, with 13 bases aligning to TRBD2. After removal of 4 bases from V and 5 bases from J, the junction contained 4 bases not matched to a gene. Germline assignment: CDR1 PRHDT and CDR2 FYEKMQ (reference sequence). There are 16 residues in the CDR3. The CDR3 DNA reads TGTGCCAGCAGCTGGGGGACTAGCGGGATAACCGGGGAGCTGTTTTTT. Translating gives CASSWGTSGITGELFF.

V gene TRBV7-9 combines with J gene TRBJ1-4; the D is unclear. This CDR3 spans 16 amino acids. The germline V gene encodes CDR1 SEHNR and CDR2 FQNEAQ (reference sequence). The V end lost 4 bases, the J end lost 4 bases, and 16 bases lay between the germline ends. This chain's CDR3 is CASSSGWSGFNEKLFF. CDR3 nucleotides: TGTGCCAGCAGCTCCGGTTGGAGCGGATTTAATGAAAAACTGTTTTTT.

The rearrangement links TRBV25-1 to TRBJ1-5, with D unclear. In germline, CDR1 is MGHDK, CDR2 SYGVNS. V was pared by 3 bases and J by 5 bases, with 5 bases between. The CDR3 covers 12 residues. In DNA form, the CDR3 reads TGTGCCAGCAGTGAGCAGGATCAGCCCCAGCATTTT. It specifies CASSEQDQPQHF.

The chain combines TRBV28 with TRBJ2-1, with 13 bases fitting TRBD2. The CDR3 extends over 19 amino acids. The trim removed 4 bases at V and 3 bases at J, leaving 12 bases unmatched. Germline assignment: CDR1 MDHEN and CDR2 SYDVKM. CDR3 nucleotide sequence: TGTGCCAGCAGTTCCGTGACAGGGGGACTAGCGGGGATCTACAATGAGCAGTTCTTC. Translating gives CASSSVTGGLAGIYNEQFF. Full variable domain (outside the CDR3, taken from reference TRBV28 and TRBJ2-1): DVKVTQSSRYLVKRTGEKVFLECVQDMDHENMFWYRQDPGLGLRLIYFSYDVKMKEKGDIPEGYSVSREKKERFSLILESASTNQTSMYLCASSSVTGGLAGIYNEQFFGPGTRLTVL.

The chain recombines TRBV10-1 with TRBJ2-5; possibly TRBD1 for D (5 bases). TRBJ2-7 explains the end of the DNA better; the J call may be wrong. The CDR3 length is 13 residues. Germline loops: CDR1 WNHNN, CDR2 SYGVQD (reference sequence). Written as DNA, the CDR3 is TGCGCCAGCAGTCCCCCTGGGGCAAACGAGCAGTACTTC. Amino acid sequence: CASSPPGANEQYF.

This chain links TRBV12-5 with TRBJ2-3; 11 bases are shared with TRBD1. Germline trimming cut 1 base from V and 5 bases from J; bases unmatched to any gene: 2. The CDR3 sequence is 15 residues long. The germline V gene encodes CDR1 LGHNT and CDR2 FRNRAP. The CDR3 DNA reads TGTGCTAGTGGTTTGGGGACAGGGGGCATAGATACGCAGTATTTT. This encodes CASGLGTGGIDTQYF. Complete variable domain (other parts from reference TRBV12-5 and TRBJ2-3): DARVTQTPRHKVTEMGQEVTMRCQPILGHNTVFWYRQTMMQGLELLAYFRNRAPLDDSGMPKDRFSAEMPDATLATLKIQPSEPRDSAVYFCASGLGTGGIDTQYFGPGTRLTVL.